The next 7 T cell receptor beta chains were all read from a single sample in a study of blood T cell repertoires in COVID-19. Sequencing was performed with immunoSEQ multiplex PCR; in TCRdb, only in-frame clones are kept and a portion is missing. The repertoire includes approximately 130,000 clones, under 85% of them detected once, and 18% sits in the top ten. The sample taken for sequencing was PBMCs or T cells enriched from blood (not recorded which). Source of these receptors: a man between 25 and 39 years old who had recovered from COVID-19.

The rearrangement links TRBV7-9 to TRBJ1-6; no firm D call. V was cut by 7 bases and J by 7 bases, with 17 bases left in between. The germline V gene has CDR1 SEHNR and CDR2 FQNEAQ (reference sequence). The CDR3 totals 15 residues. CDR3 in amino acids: CASKRGSYGNSPLHF. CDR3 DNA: TGTGCCAGCAAACGGGGTTCGTACGGGAATTCACCCCTCCACTTT.

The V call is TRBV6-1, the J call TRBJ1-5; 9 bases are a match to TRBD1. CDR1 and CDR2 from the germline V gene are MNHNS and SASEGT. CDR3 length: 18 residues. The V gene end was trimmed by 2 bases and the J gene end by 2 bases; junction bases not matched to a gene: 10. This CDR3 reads CASSESGQGPVGNQPQHF. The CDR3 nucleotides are TGTGCCAGCAGTGAATCCGGACAGGGGCCGGTCGGCAATCAGCCCCAGCATTTT.

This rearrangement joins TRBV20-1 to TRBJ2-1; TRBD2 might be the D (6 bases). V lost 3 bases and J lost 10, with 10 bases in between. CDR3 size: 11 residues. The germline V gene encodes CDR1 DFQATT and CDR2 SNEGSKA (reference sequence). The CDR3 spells CSASWGEEQFF. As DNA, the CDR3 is TGCAGTGCTAGTTGGGGGGAGGAGCAGTTCTTC.

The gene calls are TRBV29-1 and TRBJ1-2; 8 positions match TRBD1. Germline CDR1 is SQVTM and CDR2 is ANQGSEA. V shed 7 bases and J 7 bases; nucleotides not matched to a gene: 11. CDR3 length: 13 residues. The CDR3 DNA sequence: TGCAGCGCCGAACCAGGGGGCGCGGGTGGCTACACCTTC. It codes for CSAEPGGAGGYTF.

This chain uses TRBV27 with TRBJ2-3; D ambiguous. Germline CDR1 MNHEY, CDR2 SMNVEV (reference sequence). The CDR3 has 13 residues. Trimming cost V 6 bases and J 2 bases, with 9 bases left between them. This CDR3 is CASSDKLTDTQYF. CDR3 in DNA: TGTGCCAGCAGCGACAAGCTCACAGATACGCAGTATTTT.

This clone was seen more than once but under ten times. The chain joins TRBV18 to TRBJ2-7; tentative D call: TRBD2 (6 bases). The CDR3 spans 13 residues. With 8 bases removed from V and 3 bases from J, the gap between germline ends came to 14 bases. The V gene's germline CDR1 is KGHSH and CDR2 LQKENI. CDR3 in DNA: TGTGCCAGCAGCCTAGCGACCGGCTACGAGCAGTACTTC. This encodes CASSLATGYEQYF. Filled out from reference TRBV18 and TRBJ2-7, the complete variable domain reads NAGVMQNPRHLVRRRGQEARLRCSPMKGHSHVYWYRQLPEEGLKFMVYLQKENIIDESGMPKERFSAEFPKEGPSILRIQQVVRGDSAAYFCASSLATGYEQYFGPGTRLTVT.

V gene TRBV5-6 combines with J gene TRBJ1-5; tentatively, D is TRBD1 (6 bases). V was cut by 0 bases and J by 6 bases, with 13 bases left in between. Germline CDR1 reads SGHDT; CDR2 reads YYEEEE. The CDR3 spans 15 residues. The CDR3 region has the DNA TGTGCCAGCAGCTTGGGATCGGGGGGCGGTCAGCCCCAGCATTTT. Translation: CASSLGSGGGQPQHF. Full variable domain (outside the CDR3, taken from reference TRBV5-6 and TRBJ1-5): DAGVTQSPTHLIKTRGQQVTLRCSPKSGHDTVSWYQQALGQGPQFIFQYYEEEERQRGNFPDRFSGHQFPNYSSELNVNALLLGDSALYLCASSLGSGGGQPQHFGDGTRLSIL.